Listed below are T cell receptor beta chains from one sample, sequenced in a study of regulatory T cells in long-lasting Graves disease. TCRdb reprocessed the multiplex PCR reads with MiXCR, giving one entry per CDR3 protein. The sample lists hundreds of thousands of distinct CDR3 sequences, roughly 18% occurring once. Material: peripheral blood mononuclear cells (PBMCs), obtained at new diagnosis, from a patient treated with antithyroid drugs. The receptors were sampled from a female donor with Graves disease. CDR3s include the opening cysteine and the closing phenylalanine or tryptophan. The order of the fields is V gene, J gene, D gene, clone size, CDR3 protein, CDR3 DNA. D genes are given only for firm matches. Clone size is given for some rows only: seen once, a few or many times, or a class if the clone is expanded.

v_call: TRBV15
j_call: TRBJ1-1
d_call: -
clone_size: -
cdr3_aa: CATSPEQSARTEAFF
cdr3_nt: TGTGCCACCAGCCCCGAACAAAGCGCACGGACTGAAGCTTTCTTT

v_call: TRBV11-3
j_call: TRBJ2-1
d_call: TRBD1
clone_size: many
cdr3_aa: CASSFLRGSSYNEQFF
cdr3_nt: TGTGCCAGCAGCTTCCTCAGGGGGAGCTCCTACAATGAGCAGTTCTTC

v_call: TRBV11-2
j_call: TRBJ1-5
d_call: -
clone_size: many
cdr3_aa: CASSLELSGSQPQHF
cdr3_nt: TGTGCCAGCAGCTTAGAGTTAAGTGGGTCCCAGCCCCAGCATTTT

v_call: TRBV5-1
j_call: TRBJ1-5
d_call: -
clone_size: many
cdr3_aa: CASSLDRETQPQHF
cdr3_nt: TGCGCCAGCAGCTTGGACCGGGAAACACAGCCCCAGCATTTT

v_call: TRBV27
j_call: TRBJ1-2
d_call: TRBD1
clone_size: many
cdr3_aa: CATSRDRGDGYTF
cdr3_nt: TGTGCCACCTCGAGGGACAGGGGCGATGGCTACACCTTC

v_call: TRBV28
j_call: TRBJ1-4
d_call: -
clone_size: -
cdr3_aa: CASSLRTDEKLFF
cdr3_nt: TGTGCCAGCAGTCTCCGGACAGATGAAAAACTGTTTTTT

v_call: TRBV6-1
j_call: TRBJ2-3
d_call: TRBD2
clone_size: many
cdr3_aa: CATHRWTSGTDTQYF
cdr3_nt: TGTGCCACGCATCGATGGACTAGCGGCACAGATACGCAGTATTTT

v_call: TRBV2
j_call: TRBJ1-1
d_call: -
clone_size: many
cdr3_aa: CASSVTEAAFF
cdr3_nt: TGTGCCAGCAGCGTCACAGAGGCAGCTTTCTTT

v_call: TRBV29-1
j_call: TRBJ2-7
d_call: -
clone_size: few
cdr3_aa: CSGSEGMNYEQYF
cdr3_nt: TGCAGCGGTTCGGAGGGGATGAACTACGAGCAGTACTTC

v_call: TRBV20-1
j_call: TRBJ2-7
d_call: -
clone_size: -
cdr3_aa: CSGGPTGSYEQYF
cdr3_nt: TGCAGTGGGGGGCCGACAGGTTCCTACGAGCAGTACTTC

v_call: TRBV5-1
j_call: TRBJ2-2
d_call: -
clone_size: few
cdr3_aa: CASGFNTGELFF
cdr3_nt: TGCGCCAGCGGCTTTAACACCGGGGAGCTGTTTTTT

v_call: TRBV20-1
j_call: TRBJ2-3
d_call: -
clone_size: many
cdr3_aa: CSGLLGWGQQDTQYF
cdr3_nt: TGCAGTGGTCTCCTAGGGTGGGGTCAACAAGATACGCAGTATTTT

v_call: TRBV11-2
j_call: TRBJ2-3
d_call: -
clone_size: once
cdr3_aa: CASSPLNGNTQYF
cdr3_nt: TGTGCCAGCAGCCCCCTCAACGGAAATACGCAGTATTTT

v_call: TRBV11-2
j_call: TRBJ2-5
d_call: -
clone_size: many
cdr3_aa: CASSLKVGETQYF
cdr3_nt: TGTGCCAGCAGCTTAAAGGTCGGGGAGACCCAGTACTTC

v_call: TRBV28
j_call: TRBJ2-7
d_call: -
clone_size: many
cdr3_aa: CASSLRDTGEQYF
cdr3_nt: TGTGCCAGCAGTTTGAGGGACACTGGGGAGCAGTACTTC

v_call: TRBV12-3/TRBV12-4
j_call: TRBJ2-3
d_call: TRBD2
clone_size: many
cdr3_aa: CASSLGGGSDTQYF
cdr3_nt: TGTGCCAGCAGTTTGGGGGGAGGGTCAGATACGCAGTATTTT

v_call: TRBV15
j_call: TRBJ1-5
d_call: -
clone_size: many
cdr3_aa: CATSRDWGSGDLNQPQHF
cdr3_nt: TGTGCCACCAGCAGAGATTGGGGGTCCGGGGACCTCAATCAGCCCCAGCATTTT

v_call: TRBV28
j_call: TRBJ2-1
d_call: -
clone_size: many
cdr3_aa: CASSLSPNTGTAQFF
cdr3_nt: TGTGCCAGCAGTTTATCCCCGAATACCGGGACTGCGCAGTTCTTC

v_call: TRBV12-5
j_call: TRBJ2-3
d_call: TRBD1
clone_size: many
cdr3_aa: CASGPRDRGGTQYF
cdr3_nt: TGTGCTAGTGGTCCACGGGACAGGGGAGGTACGCAGTATTTT

v_call: TRBV4-2
j_call: TRBJ2-1
d_call: TRBD2
clone_size: many
cdr3_aa: CASSQEGRGLAPVGEQFF
cdr3_nt: TGTGCCAGCAGCCAAGAAGGGAGGGGCCTAGCCCCTGTGGGTGAGCAGTTCTTC

v_call: TRBV2
j_call: TRBJ1-5
d_call: -
clone_size: many
cdr3_aa: CASSDGFNQPQHF
cdr3_nt: TGTGCCAGCAGTGACGGGTTCAATCAGCCCCAGCATTTT

v_call: TRBV6-1
j_call: TRBJ2-7
d_call: -
clone_size: -
cdr3_aa: CASSQSPTGIGYEQYF
cdr3_nt: TGTGCCAGCAGTCAATCGCCTACAGGGATCGGGTACGAGCAGTACTTC

v_call: TRBV20-1
j_call: TRBJ2-1
d_call: TRBD1
clone_size: -
cdr3_aa: CSARTGGDIDEQFF
cdr3_nt: TGCAGTGCTAGAACAGGGGGCGATATCGATGAGCAGTTCTTC

v_call: TRBV28
j_call: TRBJ1-5
d_call: -
clone_size: many
cdr3_aa: CASSSDGGIQPQHF
cdr3_nt: TGTGCCAGCAGTTCCGACGGGGGCATACAGCCCCAGCATTTT

v_call: TRBV11-2
j_call: TRBJ2-5
d_call: TRBD1
clone_size: many
cdr3_aa: CASSLKGGRETQYF
cdr3_nt: TGTGCCAGCAGCTTAAAAGGGGGCAGGGAGACCCAGTACTTC

v_call: TRBV9
j_call: TRBJ1-1
d_call: TRBD1
clone_size: few
cdr3_aa: CASSASGGDRTEAFF
cdr3_nt: TGTGCCAGCAGCGCTTCAGGGGGCGATAGGACTGAAGCTTTCTTT

v_call: TRBV7-3
j_call: TRBJ2-3
d_call: TRBD2
clone_size: many
cdr3_aa: CASSPTSGRSDTQYF
cdr3_nt: TGTGCCAGCAGCCCGACTAGCGGGAGATCAGATACGCAGTATTTT

v_call: TRBV19
j_call: TRBJ1-4
d_call: -
clone_size: many
cdr3_aa: CASSTTGNNEKLFF
cdr3_nt: TGTGCCAGTAGTACGACAGGAAATAATGAAAAACTGTTTTTT

v_call: TRBV7-9
j_call: TRBJ1-3
d_call: -
clone_size: -
cdr3_aa: CASSSIQGLAGNTIYF
cdr3_nt: TGTGCCAGCAGCTCAATACAGGGACTCGCTGGAAACACCATATATTTT

v_call: TRBV12-3/TRBV12-4
j_call: TRBJ1-1
d_call: -
clone_size: -
cdr3_aa: CASSLLGGSENTEAFF
cdr3_nt: TGTGCCAGCAGTTTGCTCGGGGGTAGCGAGAACACTGAAGCTTTCTTT

v_call: TRBV3-1
j_call: TRBJ1-1
d_call: TRBD1
clone_size: few
cdr3_aa: CASWTPGTGKAFF
cdr3_nt: TGTGCCAGTTGGACCCCCGGGACAGGGAAAGCTTTCTTT

v_call: TRBV6-1
j_call: TRBJ1-5
d_call: TRBD1
clone_size: many
cdr3_aa: CASTGARSNQPQHF
cdr3_nt: TGTGCCTCTACAGGGGCGAGGAGCAATCAGCCCCAGCATTTT

v_call: TRBV30
j_call: TRBJ2-3
d_call: TRBD2
clone_size: many
cdr3_aa: CAWTLAGDGDTQYF
cdr3_nt: TGTGCCTGGACCCTAGCGGGAGATGGGGATACGCAGTATTTT

v_call: TRBV2
j_call: TRBJ1-5
d_call: -
clone_size: many
cdr3_aa: CASSAGDLQPQHF
cdr3_nt: TGTGCCAGCAGTGCGGGGGATCTCCAGCCCCAGCATTTT

v_call: TRBV5-1
j_call: TRBJ1-1
d_call: -
clone_size: many
cdr3_aa: CASSLGEFEAFF
cdr3_nt: TGCGCCAGCAGCCTCGGAGAGTTTGAAGCTTTCTTT

v_call: TRBV7-9
j_call: TRBJ2-7
d_call: -
clone_size: many
cdr3_aa: CASSPNGNLYEQYF
cdr3_nt: TGTGCCAGCAGCCCAAATGGCAACCTCTACGAGCAGTACTTC

v_call: TRBV28
j_call: TRBJ1-4
d_call: TRBD1
clone_size: many
cdr3_aa: CASSPGGPDNEKLFF
cdr3_nt: TGTGCCAGCAGCCCAGGGGGACCGGACAATGAAAAACTGTTTTTT

v_call: TRBV6-1
j_call: TRBJ2-5
d_call: -
clone_size: many
cdr3_aa: CASSRGVGGQETQYF
cdr3_nt: TGTGCCAGCAGTCGGGGGGTAGGGGGCCAAGAGACCCAGTACTTC

v_call: TRBV28
j_call: TRBJ1-2
d_call: -
clone_size: many
cdr3_aa: CASTPRTDYGYTF
cdr3_nt: TGTGCCAGCACCCCCCGCACAGACTATGGCTACACCTTC

v_call: TRBV5-1
j_call: TRBJ2-7
d_call: -
clone_size: -
cdr3_aa: CASSLGSFQLLYEQYF
cdr3_nt: TGCGCCAGCAGCTTGGGGTCCTTCCAGCTCCTCTACGAGCAGTACTTC

v_call: TRBV28
j_call: TRBJ2-5
d_call: -
clone_size: -
cdr3_aa: CASSLGNSQETQYF
cdr3_nt: TGTGCCAGCAGTTTAGGAAACAGTCAAGAGACCCAGTACTTC

v_call: TRBV11-3
j_call: TRBJ2-1
d_call: TRBD1
clone_size: many
cdr3_aa: CASMDRFSYNEQFF
cdr3_nt: TGTGCCAGCATGGACAGGTTCTCCTACAATGAGCAGTTCTTC

v_call: TRBV7-2
j_call: TRBJ2-7
d_call: -
clone_size: many
cdr3_aa: CASSWGRVALSYEQYF
cdr3_nt: TGTGCCAGCAGCTGGGGACGGGTGGCGCTCTCCTACGAGCAGTACTTC

v_call: TRBV2
j_call: TRBJ2-5
d_call: -
clone_size: -
cdr3_aa: CASSGQIQETQYF
cdr3_nt: TGTGCCAGCAGTGGGCAGATTCAAGAGACCCAGTACTTC

v_call: TRBV12-3/TRBV12-4
j_call: TRBJ2-2
d_call: -
clone_size: few
cdr3_aa: CASSSGLRANTGELFF
cdr3_nt: TGTGCCAGCTCCTCAGGCCTTCGCGCGAACACCGGGGAGCTGTTTTTT

v_call: TRBV2
j_call: TRBJ1-1
d_call: -
clone_size: many
cdr3_aa: CASSISANTEAFF
cdr3_nt: TGTGCCAGCAGTATTAGTGCGAACACTGAAGCTTTCTTT